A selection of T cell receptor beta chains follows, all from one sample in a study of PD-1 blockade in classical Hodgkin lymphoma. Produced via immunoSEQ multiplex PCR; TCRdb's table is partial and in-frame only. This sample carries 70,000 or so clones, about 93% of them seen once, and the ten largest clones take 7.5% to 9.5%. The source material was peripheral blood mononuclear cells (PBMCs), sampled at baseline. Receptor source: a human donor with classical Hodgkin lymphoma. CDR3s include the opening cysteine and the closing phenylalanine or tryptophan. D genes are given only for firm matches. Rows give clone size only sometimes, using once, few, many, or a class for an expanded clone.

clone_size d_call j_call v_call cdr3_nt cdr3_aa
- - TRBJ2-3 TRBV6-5 TGCACCACTGGAAGTGCTAGCACAGATACGCAGTATTTT CTTGSASTDTQYF
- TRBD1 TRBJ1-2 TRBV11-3 TGTGCCAGCAGCCCGACAGGGGCTGGGAACTATGGCTACACCTTC CASSPTGAGNYGYTF
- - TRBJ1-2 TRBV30 TGTGCCTGGAGTGTACTATGGGGGAACGGTGGCTACACCTTC CAWSVLWGNGGYTF
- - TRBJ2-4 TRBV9 TGTGCCAGCAGCGTAGCGGCCCTGGACCCCAAAAACATTCAGTACTTC CASSVAALDPKNIQYF
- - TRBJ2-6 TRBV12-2 TGTGCAAGTCGCCCAACATTAGACTCTGGGGCCAACGTCCTGACTTTC CASRPTLDSGANVLTF
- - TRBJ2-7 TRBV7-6 TGTGCCAGCAGCCCCGGGACTGACCTCTACGAGCAGTACTTC CASSPGTDLYEQYF
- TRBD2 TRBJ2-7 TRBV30 TGTGCCTGGGCGAGCGGGAGGGGGTTCTACGAGCAGTACTTC CAWASGRGFYEQYF
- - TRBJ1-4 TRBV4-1 TGCGCCAGCAGCCAAGAACGAATTGGAGGGGTGGACGAAAAACTGTTTTTT CASSQERIGGVDEKLFF
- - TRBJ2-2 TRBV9 TGTGCCAGCAGCGTACAGGGGCAGAACACCGGGGAGCTGTTTTTT CASSVQGQNTGELFF
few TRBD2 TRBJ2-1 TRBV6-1 TGTGCCAGCAGTGGTCTGAGCGGGGGGGCCAGGGGTGAGCAGTTCTTC CASSGLSGGARGEQFF
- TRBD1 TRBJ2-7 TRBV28 TGTGCCAGCAGTGAGACAGGGATTACCTACGAGCAGTACTTC CASSETGITYEQYF
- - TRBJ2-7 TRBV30 TGTGCCTGGAGCCAGACAGTTAGCTCCTACGAGCAGTACTTC CAWSQTVSSYEQYF
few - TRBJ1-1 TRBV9 TGTGCCAGCAGCAGGGACTCTGAAGCTTTCTTT CASSRDSEAFF
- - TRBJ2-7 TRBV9 TGTGCCAGCAGCGTATTATCGTGGGACGAGCAGTACTTC CASSVLSWDEQYF
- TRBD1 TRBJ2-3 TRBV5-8 TGTGCCAGCAGCTTGAGGGACAGGGCTGGGACAGATACGCAGTATTTT CASSLRDRAGTDTQYF
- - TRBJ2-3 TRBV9 TGTGCCAGCAGCGTAGCACCCGACGGGGATACGCAGTATTTT CASSVAPDGDTQYF
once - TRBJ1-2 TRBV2 TGTGCCAGCAGTGAGACAGACATTTATGGCTACACCTTC CASSETDIYGYTF
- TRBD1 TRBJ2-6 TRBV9 TGTGCCAGCAGCTGGGAGGACAGGGTGGATGGGGCCAACGTCCTGACTTTC CASSWEDRVDGANVLTF
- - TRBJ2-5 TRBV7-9 TGTGCCAGCAGCAAAATGGGGGACGATGGGGCTGAGACCCAGTACTTC CASSKMGDDGAETQYF
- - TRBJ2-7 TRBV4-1 TGCGCCAGCAGCCCGATCCAGGGAGGTGAATACGAGCAGTACTTC CASSPIQGGEYEQYF
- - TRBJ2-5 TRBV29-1 TGCAGCGCCTCTTCGTCCTGGGAGACCCAGTACTTC CSASSSWETQYF
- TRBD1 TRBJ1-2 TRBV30 TGTGCCTGGAGTGTCGCGACAGGGGTCTATGGCTACACCTTC CAWSVATGVYGYTF
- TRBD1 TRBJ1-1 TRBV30 TGTGCCTGGAGTACTACAGGGGACACTGAAGCTTTCTTT CAWSTTGDTEAFF
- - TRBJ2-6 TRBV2 TGTGCCAGCAGTGAAGGGAACCCTGGGGCCAACGTCCTGACTTTC CASSEGNPGANVLTF
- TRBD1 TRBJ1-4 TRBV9 TGTGCCAGCAGCCGGGGACAGGGGGATGAAAAACTGTTTTTT CASSRGQGDEKLFF
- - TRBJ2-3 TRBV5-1 TGCGCCAGCAGCTTGGGAGGGAGTGCAGATACGCAGTATTTT CASSLGGSADTQYF